The clone carrying this T cell receptor beta chain was observed a single time. The authors' processing: Reference gene primer amplification gave estimated nucleated cell counts. Produced via immunoSEQ multiplex PCR; TCRdb's table is partial and in-frame only. That table gives V, J and clone size, and the DNA gave D and trimming. In the table there are more than 250,000 clones, around 87% of which are singletons. The data belong to a study of blood T cell repertoires in COVID-19. About the study: Donors in the United States, Italy and Spain gave samples during acute or convalescent COVID-19. T cells, B-cell-depleted T cells, or PBMCs provided the cDNA or gDNA that served as material.

This CDR3 has 13 amino acids. Germline V gene sequence: CDR1 LNHDA, CDR2 SQIVND (reference sequence). V shed 2 bases and J shed 3 bases, with 7 bases lying between them. The chain uses TRBV19 and TRBJ1-2; weak D call: TRBD1 (6 bases). The TCR originated in a man aged 45-60 years with active or convalescent COVID-19. Material: peripheral blood. In DNA, the CDR3 is TGTGCCAGTAGTATAAGGACAGACTATGGCTACACCTTC. Translated: CASSIRTDYGYTF.